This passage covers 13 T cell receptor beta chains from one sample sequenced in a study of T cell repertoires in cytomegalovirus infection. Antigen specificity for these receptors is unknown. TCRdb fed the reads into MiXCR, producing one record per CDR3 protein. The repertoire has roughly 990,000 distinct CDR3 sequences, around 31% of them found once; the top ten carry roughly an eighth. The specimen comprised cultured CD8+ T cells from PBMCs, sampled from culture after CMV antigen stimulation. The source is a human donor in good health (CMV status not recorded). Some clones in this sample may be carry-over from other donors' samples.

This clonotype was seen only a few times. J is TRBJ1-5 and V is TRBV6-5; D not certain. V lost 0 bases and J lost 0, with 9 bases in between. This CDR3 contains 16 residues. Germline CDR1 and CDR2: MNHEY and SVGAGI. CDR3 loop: CASSYSAENSNQPQHF. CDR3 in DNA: TGTGCCAGCAGTTACTCCGCAGAGAATAGCAATCAGCCCCAGCATTTT.

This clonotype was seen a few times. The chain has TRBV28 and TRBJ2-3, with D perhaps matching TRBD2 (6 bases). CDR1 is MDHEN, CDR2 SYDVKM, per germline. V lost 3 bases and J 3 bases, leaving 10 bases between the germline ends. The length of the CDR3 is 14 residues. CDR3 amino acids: CASSFSRGTDTQYF. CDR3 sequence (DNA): TGTGCCAGCAGTTTTTCTCGGGGGACAGATACGCAGTATTTT. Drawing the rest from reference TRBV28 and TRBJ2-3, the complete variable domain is DVKVTQSSRYLVKRTGEKVFLECVQDMDHENMFWYRQDPGLGLRLIYFSYDVKMKEKGDIPEGYSVSREKKERFSLILESASTNQTSMYLCASSFSRGTDTQYFGPGTRLTVL.

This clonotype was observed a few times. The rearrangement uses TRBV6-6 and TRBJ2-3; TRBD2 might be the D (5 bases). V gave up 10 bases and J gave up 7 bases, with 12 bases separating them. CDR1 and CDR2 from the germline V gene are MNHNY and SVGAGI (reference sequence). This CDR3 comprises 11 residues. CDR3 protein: CATLGSYTQYF. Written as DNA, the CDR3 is TGTGCCACCCTGGGGAGCTATACGCAGTATTTT.

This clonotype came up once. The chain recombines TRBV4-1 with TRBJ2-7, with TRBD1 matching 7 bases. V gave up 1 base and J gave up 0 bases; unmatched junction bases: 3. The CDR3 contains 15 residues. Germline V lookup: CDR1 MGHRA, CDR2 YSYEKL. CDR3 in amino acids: CASSQGWDSSYEQYF. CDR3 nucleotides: TGCGCCAGCAGCCAAGGTTGGGACAGCTCCTACGAGCAGTACTTC.

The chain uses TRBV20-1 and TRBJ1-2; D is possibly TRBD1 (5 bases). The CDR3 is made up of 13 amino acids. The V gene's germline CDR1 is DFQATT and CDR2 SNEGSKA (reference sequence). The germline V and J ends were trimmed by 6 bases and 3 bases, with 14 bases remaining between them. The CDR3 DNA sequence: TGCAGTGCCCCGGGGACGGAACACTATGGCTACACCTTC. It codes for CSAPGTEHYGYTF.

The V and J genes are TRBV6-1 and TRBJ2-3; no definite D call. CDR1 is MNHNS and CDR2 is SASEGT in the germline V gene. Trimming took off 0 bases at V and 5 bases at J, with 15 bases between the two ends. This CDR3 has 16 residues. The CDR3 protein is CASSEAPLPRIDTQYF. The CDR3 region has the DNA TGTGCCAGCAGTGAAGCCCCACTACCACGGATAGATACGCAGTATTTT.

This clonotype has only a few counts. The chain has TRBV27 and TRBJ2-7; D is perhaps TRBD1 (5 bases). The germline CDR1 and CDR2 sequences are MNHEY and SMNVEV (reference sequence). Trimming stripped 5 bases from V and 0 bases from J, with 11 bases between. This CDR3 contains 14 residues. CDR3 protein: CASSARTSSYEQYV. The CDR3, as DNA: TGTGCCAGCAGTGCCCGGACATCCTCCTACGAGCAGTACGTC.

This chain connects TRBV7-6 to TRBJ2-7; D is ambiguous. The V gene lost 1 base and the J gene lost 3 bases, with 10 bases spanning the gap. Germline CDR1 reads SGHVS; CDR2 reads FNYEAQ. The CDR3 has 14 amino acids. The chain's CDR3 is CASSLGGDFYEQYF. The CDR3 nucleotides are TGTGCCAGCAGCTTAGGCGGAGATTTCTACGAGCAGTACTTC.

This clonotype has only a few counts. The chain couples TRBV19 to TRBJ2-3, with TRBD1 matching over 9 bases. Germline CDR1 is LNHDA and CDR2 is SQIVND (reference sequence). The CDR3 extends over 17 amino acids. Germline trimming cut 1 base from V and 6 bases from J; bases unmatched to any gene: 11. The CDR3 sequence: CASSIVPDRGFGDTQYF. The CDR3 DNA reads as TGTGCCAGTAGTATAGTCCCCGACAGGGGGTTTGGCGATACGCAGTATTTT.

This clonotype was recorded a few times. The DNA for the CDR3 is TGTGCCATCAGGCTAGCGCGGACCGGGGAGCTGTTTTTT. It specifies CAIRLARTGELFF. The chain uses TRBV10-3 and TRBJ2-2; D might be TRBD2 (6 bases). Germline values: CDR1 ENHRY, CDR2 SYGVKD. The CDR3 extends over 13 amino acids. V shed 6 bases and J shed 5 bases, with 10 bases lying between them.

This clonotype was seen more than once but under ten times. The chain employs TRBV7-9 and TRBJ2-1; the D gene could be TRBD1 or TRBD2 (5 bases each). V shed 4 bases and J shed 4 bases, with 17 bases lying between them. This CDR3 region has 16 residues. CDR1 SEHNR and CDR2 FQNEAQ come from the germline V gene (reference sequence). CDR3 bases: TGTGCCAGCAGCTCTCCAGGGCGTTGGGGGTACAATGAGCAGTTCTTC. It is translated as CASSSPGRWGYNEQFF.

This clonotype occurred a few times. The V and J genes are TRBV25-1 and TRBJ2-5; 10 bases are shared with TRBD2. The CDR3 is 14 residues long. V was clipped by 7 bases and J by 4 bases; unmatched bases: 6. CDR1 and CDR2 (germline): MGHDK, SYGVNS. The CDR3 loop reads CASTSGGYGETQYF. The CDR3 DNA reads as TGTGCCAGCACTAGCGGGGGTTACGGAGAGACCCAGTACTTC. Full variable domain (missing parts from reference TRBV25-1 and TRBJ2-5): EADIYQTPRYLVIGTGKKITLECSQTMGHDKMYWYQQDPGMELHLIHYSYGVNSTEKGDLSSESTVSRIRTEHFPLTLESARPSHTSQYLCASTSGGYGETQYFGPGTRLLVL.

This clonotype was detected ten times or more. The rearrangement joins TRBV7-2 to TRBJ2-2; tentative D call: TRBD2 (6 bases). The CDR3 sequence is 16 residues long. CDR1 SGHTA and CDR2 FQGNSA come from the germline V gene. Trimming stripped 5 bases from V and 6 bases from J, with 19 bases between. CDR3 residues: CASSTSTSGGSGELFF. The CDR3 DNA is TGTGCCAGCAGCACATCGACTAGTGGAGGGTCCGGGGAGCTGTTTTTT.